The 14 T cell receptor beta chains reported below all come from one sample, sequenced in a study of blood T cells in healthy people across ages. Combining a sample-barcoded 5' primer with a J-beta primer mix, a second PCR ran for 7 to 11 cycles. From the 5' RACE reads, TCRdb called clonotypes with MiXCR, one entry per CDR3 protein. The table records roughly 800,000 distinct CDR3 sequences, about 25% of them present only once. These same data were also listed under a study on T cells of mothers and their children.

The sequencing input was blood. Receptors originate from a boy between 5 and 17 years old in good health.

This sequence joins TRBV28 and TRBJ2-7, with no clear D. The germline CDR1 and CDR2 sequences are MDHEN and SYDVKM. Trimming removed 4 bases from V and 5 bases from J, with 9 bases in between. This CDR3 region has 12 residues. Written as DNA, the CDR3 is TGTGCCAGCAGTTCTGTGTGGGACGAGCAGTACTTC. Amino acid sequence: CASSSVWDEQYF.

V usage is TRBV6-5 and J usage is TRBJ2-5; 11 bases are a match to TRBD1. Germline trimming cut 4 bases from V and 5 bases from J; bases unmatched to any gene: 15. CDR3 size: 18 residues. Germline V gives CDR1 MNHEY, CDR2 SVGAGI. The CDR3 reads CASSFGQGAPLLGETQYF. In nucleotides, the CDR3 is TGTGCCAGCAGTTTCGGACAGGGGGCGCCCCTTTTGGGGGAGACCCAGTACTTC.

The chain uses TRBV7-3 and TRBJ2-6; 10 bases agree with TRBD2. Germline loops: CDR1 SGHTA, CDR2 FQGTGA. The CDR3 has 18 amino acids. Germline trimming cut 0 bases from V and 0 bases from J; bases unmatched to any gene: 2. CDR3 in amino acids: CASSLTPSGSSGANVLTF. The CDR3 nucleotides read TGTGCCAGCAGCTTAACTCCTAGCGGGAGCTCTGGGGCCAACGTCCTGACTTTC.

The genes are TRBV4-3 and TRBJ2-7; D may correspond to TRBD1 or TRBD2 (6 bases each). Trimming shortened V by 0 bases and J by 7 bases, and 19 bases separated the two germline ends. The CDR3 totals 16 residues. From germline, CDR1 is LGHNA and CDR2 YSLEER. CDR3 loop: CASSQDLRGASREQYF. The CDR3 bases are TGCGCCAGCAGCCAAGATCTAAGGGGGGCGTCACGTGAGCAGTACTTC.

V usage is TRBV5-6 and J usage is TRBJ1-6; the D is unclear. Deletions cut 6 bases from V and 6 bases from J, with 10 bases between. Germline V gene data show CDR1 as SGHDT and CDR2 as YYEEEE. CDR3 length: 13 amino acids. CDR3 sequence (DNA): TGTGCCAGCACCTTTCGGACTAATTCACCCCTCCACTTT. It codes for CASTFRTNSPLHF.

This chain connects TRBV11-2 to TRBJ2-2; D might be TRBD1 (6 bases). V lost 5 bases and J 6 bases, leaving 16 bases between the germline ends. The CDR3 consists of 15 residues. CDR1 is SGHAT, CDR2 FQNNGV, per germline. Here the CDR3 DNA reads TGTGCCAGCAGCCTTTCCAGGGGTTTGGCCGGGGAGCTGTTTTTT. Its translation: CASSLSRGLAGELFF.

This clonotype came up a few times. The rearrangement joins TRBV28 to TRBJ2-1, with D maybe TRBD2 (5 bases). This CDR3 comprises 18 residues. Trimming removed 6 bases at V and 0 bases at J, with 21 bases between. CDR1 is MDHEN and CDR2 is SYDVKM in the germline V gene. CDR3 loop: CASSPSTRGLSSYNEQFF. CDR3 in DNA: TGTGCCAGCAGCCCCTCAACCCGAGGACTTAGCTCCTACAATGAGCAGTTCTTC.

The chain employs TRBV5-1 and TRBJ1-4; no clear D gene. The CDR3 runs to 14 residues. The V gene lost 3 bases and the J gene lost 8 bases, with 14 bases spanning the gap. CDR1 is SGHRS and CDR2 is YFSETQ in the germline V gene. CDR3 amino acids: CASSSQSLGEKLFF. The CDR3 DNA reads TGCGCCAGCAGCTCGCAGTCCTTAGGGGAAAAACTGTTTTTT.

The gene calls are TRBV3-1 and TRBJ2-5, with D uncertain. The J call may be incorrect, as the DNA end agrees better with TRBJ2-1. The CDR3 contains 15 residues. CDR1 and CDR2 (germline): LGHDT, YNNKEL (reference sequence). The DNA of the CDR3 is TGTGCCAGCAGCCAAGTGGAAGTGGCCTACAATGAGCAGTTCTTC. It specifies CASSQVEVAYNEQFF.

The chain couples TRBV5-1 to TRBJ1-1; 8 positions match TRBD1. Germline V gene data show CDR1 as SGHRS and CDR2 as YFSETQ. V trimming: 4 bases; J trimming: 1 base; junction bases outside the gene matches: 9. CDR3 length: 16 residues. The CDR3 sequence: CASSPDRVGRNTEAFF. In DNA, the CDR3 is TGCGCCAGCAGCCCGGACAGGGTCGGAAGGAACACTGAAGCTTTCTTT.

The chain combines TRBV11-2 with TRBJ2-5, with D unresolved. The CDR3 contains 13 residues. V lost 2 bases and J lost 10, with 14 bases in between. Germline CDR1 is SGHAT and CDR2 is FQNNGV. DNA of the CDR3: TGTGCCAGCAGCTTAATCCTGGTGGGTGACCAGTACTTC. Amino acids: CASSLILVGDQYF.

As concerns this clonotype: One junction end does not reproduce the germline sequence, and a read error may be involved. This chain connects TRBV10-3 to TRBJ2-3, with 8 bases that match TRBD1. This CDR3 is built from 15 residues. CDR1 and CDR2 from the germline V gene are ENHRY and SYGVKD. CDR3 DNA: TGTGCCACCAGTGAGCCGGGACAGGTCAGAGATACGCAGTATTTT. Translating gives CATSEPGQVRDTQYF.

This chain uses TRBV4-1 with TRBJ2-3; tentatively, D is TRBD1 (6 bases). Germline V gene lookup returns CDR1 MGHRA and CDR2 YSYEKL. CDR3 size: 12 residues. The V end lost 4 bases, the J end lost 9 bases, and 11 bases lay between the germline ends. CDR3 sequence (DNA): TGCGCCAGCAGCCTAGCGCAGGGGACGCAGTATTTT. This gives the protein CASSLAQGTQYF.

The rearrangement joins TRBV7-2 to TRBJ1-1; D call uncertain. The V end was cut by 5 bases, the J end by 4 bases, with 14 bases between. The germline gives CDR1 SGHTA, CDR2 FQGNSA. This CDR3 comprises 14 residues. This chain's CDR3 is CASSTTPPTTEAFF. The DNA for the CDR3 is TGTGCCAGCAGCACGACACCGCCGACCACTGAAGCTTTCTTT. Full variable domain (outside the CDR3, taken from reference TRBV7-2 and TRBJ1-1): GAGVSQSPSNKVTEKGKDVELRCDPISGHTALYWYRQSLGQGLEFLIYFQGNSAPDKSGLPSDRFSAERTGGSVSTLTIQRTQQEDSAVYLCASSTTPPTTEAFFGQGTRLTVV.